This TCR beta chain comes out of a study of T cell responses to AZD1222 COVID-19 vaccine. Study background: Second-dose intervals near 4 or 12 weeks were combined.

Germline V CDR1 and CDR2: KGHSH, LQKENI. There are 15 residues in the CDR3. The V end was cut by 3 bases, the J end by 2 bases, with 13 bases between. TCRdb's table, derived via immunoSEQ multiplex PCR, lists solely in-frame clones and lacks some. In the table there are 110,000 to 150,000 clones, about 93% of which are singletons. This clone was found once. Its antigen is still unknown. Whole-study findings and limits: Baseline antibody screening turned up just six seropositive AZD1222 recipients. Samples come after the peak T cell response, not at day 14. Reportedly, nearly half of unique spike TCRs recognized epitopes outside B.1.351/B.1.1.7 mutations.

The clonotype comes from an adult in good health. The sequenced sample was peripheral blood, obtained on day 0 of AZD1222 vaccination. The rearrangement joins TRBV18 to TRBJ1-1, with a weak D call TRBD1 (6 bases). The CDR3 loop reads CASSPGQLKNTEAFF. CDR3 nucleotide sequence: TGTGCCAGCTCACCCGGACAGCTAAAAAACACTGAAGCTTTCTTT.